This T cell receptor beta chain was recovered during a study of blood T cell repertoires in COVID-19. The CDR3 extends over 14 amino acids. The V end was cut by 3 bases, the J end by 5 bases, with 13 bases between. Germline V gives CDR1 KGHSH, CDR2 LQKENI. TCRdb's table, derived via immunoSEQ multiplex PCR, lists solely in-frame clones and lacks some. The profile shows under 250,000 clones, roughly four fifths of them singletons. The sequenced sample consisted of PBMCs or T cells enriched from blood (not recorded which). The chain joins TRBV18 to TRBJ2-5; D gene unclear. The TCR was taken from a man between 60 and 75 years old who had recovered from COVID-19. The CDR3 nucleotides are TGTGCCAGCTCACCCCCCGCTCCCGGGGAGACCCAGTACTTC. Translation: CASSPPAPGETQYF.